The 13 T cell receptor beta chains below come from one sample, sequenced in a study of shared clonotypes between healthy human individuals. Naive CD8 cells were CD45RO-negative, positively selected for CCR7, excluding terminally differentiated effector memory CD45RA+ cells. The method was immunoSEQ multiplex PCR; TCRdb's version includes in-frame clones alone and lacks a portion of them. The sample shows hundreds of thousands of clones, roughly 96% of them seen only once. Sequencing was carried out using naive CD8+ T cells sorted from blood. The receptors derive from a woman aged 25 to 39 in good health.

This clone occurred once. The chain carries TRBV5-6 and TRBJ1-1; 8 bases line up with TRBD1. Germline V gives CDR1 SGHDT, CDR2 YYEEEE. This CDR3 region has 15 residues. The J segment lost 0 bases and the V segment lost 4 bases, leaving 5 bases of the junction unmatched. This CDR3 is CASSQDRDMNTEAFF. DNA of the CDR3: TGTGCCAGCAGCCAGGACAGGGACATGAACACTGAAGCTTTCTTT. Combining the CDR3 with reference TRBV5-6 and TRBJ1-1 gives the whole variable domain DAGVTQSPTHLIKTRGQQVTLRCSPKSGHDTVSWYQQALGQGPQFIFQYYEEEERQRGNFPDRFSGHQFPNYSSELNVNALLLGDSALYLCASSQDRDMNTEAFFGQGTRLTVV.

The CDR3 region has the DNA TGTGCCAGCAGCTTAGAATACAGGGAAGACGAGGGAAACACCATATATTTT. It codes for CASSLEYREDEGNTIYF. V usage is TRBV7-2 and J usage is TRBJ1-3, with D maybe TRBD1 (6 bases). Germline CDR1 reads SGHTA; CDR2 reads FQGNSA. The CDR3 has 17 residues. Trimming removed 1 base at V and 4 bases at J, with 17 bases between.

About this clone itself: The sample contains more than one DNA sequence encoding this CDR3. The chain joins TRBV27 to TRBJ2-3; D not resolved. CDR1 and CDR2 from the germline V gene are MNHEY and SMNVEV (reference sequence). Trimming shortened V by 3 bases and J by 0 bases, and 4 bases separated the two germline ends. The CDR3 loop spans 13 amino acids. Here the CDR3 reads CASSFISTDTQYF. For the CDR3, the DNA is TGTGCCAGCAGTTTCATCAGCACAGATACGCAGTATTTT.

This clone occurred once. J is TRBJ2-3 and V is TRBV28, with D uncertain. CDR1 and CDR2 (germline): MDHEN, SYDVKM. V lost 1 base and J 5 bases, leaving 7 bases between the germline ends. The CDR3 has 13 amino acids. The CDR3 region is CASSLYAQDTQYF. CDR3 DNA: TGTGCCAGCAGTTTATATGCTCAAGATACGCAGTATTTT.

V gene TRBV15 combines with J gene TRBJ2-4; TRBD1 agrees at 10 bases. V trimming: 0 bases; J trimming: 7 bases; junction bases outside the gene matches: 6. Germline V lookup: CDR1 LNHNV, CDR2 YYDKDF (reference sequence). The CDR3 contains 16 residues. The CDR3 loop reads CATSRDSGTGDNIQYF. The CDR3 coding sequence is TGTGCCACCAGCAGAGACTCCGGGACAGGGGACAACATTCAGTACTTC.

With respect to this clone: The same CDR3 can be traced to other DNA sequences in this sample. This chain connects TRBV28 to TRBJ1-5; no clear D. V dropped 3 bases and J dropped 0 bases, with 6 bases sitting between them. The germline gives CDR1 MDHEN, CDR2 SYDVKM. The CDR3 length is 14 residues. The CDR3 spells CASSFSRSNQPQHF. CDR3 DNA sequence: TGTGCCAGCAGTTTTAGCCGTAGCAATCAGCCCCAGCATTTT.

This sequence joins TRBV5-4 and TRBJ1-1, with 8 bases aligning to TRBD1. The J segment lost 0 bases and the V segment lost 4 bases, leaving 11 bases of the junction unmatched. CDR1 and CDR2 from the germline V gene are SGHNT and YYREEE (reference sequence). The CDR3 covers 17 residues. CDR3 DNA sequence: TGTGCCAGCAGCCTACCGGGACAGGCGTTTATGAACACTGAAGCTTTCTTT. Translating it yields CASSLPGQAFMNTEAFF.

The V gene is TRBV27, the J gene TRBJ2-7; D not certain. This CDR3 comprises 15 residues. The germline gives CDR1 MNHEY, CDR2 SMNVEV (reference sequence). V was pared by 0 bases and J by 7 bases, with 16 bases between. This CDR3 reads CASSLSSGSGVEQYF. CDR3 in DNA: TGTGCCAGCAGTTTATCTTCTGGGTCCGGTGTAGAGCAGTACTTC.

The chain couples TRBV27 to TRBJ2-2; 8 nucleotides agree with TRBD2. Germline CDR1 and CDR2: MNHEY and SMNVEV (reference sequence). This CDR3 is 16 amino acids long. The J segment lost 0 bases and the V segment lost 0 bases, leaving 0 bases of the junction unmatched. The CDR3 nucleotides are TGTGCCAGCAGTTTATCACTAGCGGCGAACACCGGGGAGCTGTTTTTT. This gives the protein CASSLSLAANTGELFF.

This clone occurred once. The chain is built from TRBV4-1 and TRBJ1-4; D is possibly TRBD1 (6 bases). V lost 1 base to trimming and J lost 7 bases, with 10 bases between them. Germline CDR1 and CDR2: MGHRA and YSYEKL. There are 14 residues in the CDR3. The CDR3, as DNA: TGCGCCAGCAGCCAAGTACAGGGAGGTGAAAAACTGTTTTTT. Protein product: CASSQVQGGEKLFF.

The chain has TRBV7-6 and TRBJ2-1; D gene uncertain. Germline CDR1 is SGHVS and CDR2 is FNYEAQ. CDR3 size: 14 residues. Trimming removed 3 bases at V and 3 bases at J, with 9 bases between. CDR3 amino acids: CASSFGSYYNEQFF. CDR3 nucleotides: TGTGCCAGCAGCTTCGGGTCCTACTACAATGAGCAGTTCTTC.

The chain has TRBV4-2 and TRBJ2-7; no firm D call. Trimming left V 0 bases short and J 4 bases short, with 7 bases between. This CDR3 contains 13 residues. Looked up from germline, CDR1 is LGHNA and CDR2 is YNFKEQ. CDR3 coding DNA: TGTGCCAGCAGCCAAGATATCGGGTACGAGCAGTACTTC. Its protein is CASSQDIGYEQYF.

The genes are TRBV2 and TRBJ1-5; D uncertain. V lost 0 bases to trimming and J lost 0 bases, with 9 bases between them. The CDR3 loop spans 16 amino acids. CDR1 and CDR2 (germline): SNHLY, FYNNEI. The CDR3 sequence: CASSEAPRNSNQPQHF. CDR3 nucleotides: TGTGCCAGCAGTGAAGCTCCTCGCAATAGCAATCAGCCCCAGCATTTT.